Below, 28 T cell receptor beta chains from the same sample are listed, as sequenced in a study of cytomegalovirus exposure and HLA in healthy donors. The PCR had 60 Vbeta and 13 Jbeta primers. The data were produced by immunoSEQ multiplex PCR, yet TCRdb's version contains in-frame clones alone and is incomplete. The top ten clones hold roughly 3.5% of a sample with 100,000 or so clones, 65% to 90% of them seen once. Sequenced: PBMCs. Receptors originate from a man aged 25 to 40 in good health and CMV-seropositive.

The rearrangement joins TRBV5-4 to TRBJ2-2, with 10 bases aligning to TRBD2. Germline CDR1 SGHNT, CDR2 YYREEE (reference sequence). The trim removed 0 bases at V and 5 bases at J, leaving 7 bases unmatched. The CDR3 is 17 amino acids. This CDR3 is CASSLETAGGLTGELFF. The CDR3 region has the DNA TGTGCCAGCAGCTTGGAGACAGCGGGAGGGCTAACCGGGGAGCTGTTTTTT.

V is TRBV28 and J is TRBJ1-3; no firm D call. Trimming left V 2 bases short and J 4 bases short, with 9 bases between. The germline gives CDR1 MDHEN, CDR2 SYDVKM. The CDR3 consists of 14 residues. The CDR3 DNA reads as TGTGCCAGCAGTTTACGTCGCGGCGGAAACACCATATATTTT. It encodes CASSLRRGGNTIYF.

The chain has TRBV5-8 and TRBJ1-4; 10 nucleotides agree with TRBD1. Unmatched junction bases numbered 10, after V lost 5 bases and J lost 6 bases. This CDR3 has 16 residues. Germline-derived CDR1 and CDR2 are SGHTS and YDEGEE. The CDR3 DNA reads TGTGCCAGCAGTCTCGGGACAGGGGCCATGGATGAAAAACTGTTTTTT. As protein: CASSLGTGAMDEKLFF.

The J gene is TRBJ1-2, the V gene TRBV6-5; 11 bases map to TRBD1. The germline gives CDR1 MNHEY, CDR2 SVGAGI. The CDR3 is 15 residues long. Trimming removed 7 bases from V and 5 bases from J; junction bases left unmatched: 9. Here the CDR3 reads CASTESGQGAYGYTF. The CDR3 coding sequence is TGTGCCAGCACCGAGTCAGGACAGGGGGCGTATGGCTACACCTTC.

The chain couples TRBV10-3 to TRBJ1-1; D may be TRBD1 (6 bases). Between the trimmed V and J ends, which lost 2 bases and 1 base, there was a span of 8 bases. The CDR3 has 14 amino acids. The V gene's germline CDR1 is ENHRY and CDR2 SYGVKD. The CDR3 region has the DNA TGTGCCATCAGTGAGGGACAGCCGAACACTGAAGCTTTCTTT. Amino acid sequence: CAISEGQPNTEAFF.

The CDR3 DNA reads TGCAGCGTTGGACAGGGCACCTACGAGCAGTACTTC. Translating it yields CSVGQGTYEQYF. The chain links TRBV29-1 to TRBJ2-7; 7 bases line up with TRBD1. From germline, CDR1 is SQVTM and CDR2 ANQGSEA. This CDR3 is 12 amino acids long. Losses at the gene ends were 4 bases for V and 2 bases for J; bases not matched to a gene: 2.

This clone has only a few counts. The chain employs TRBV28 and TRBJ2-3; a possible D gene is TRBD2 (5 bases). Germline loops: CDR1 MDHEN, CDR2 SYDVKM. Trimming shortened V by 10 bases and J by 6 bases, and 17 bases separated the two germline ends. The CDR3 extends over 13 amino acids. The CDR3 DNA sequence: TGTGCCATCCCCCCGGGGAGAAGGGATACGCAGTATTTT. Protein: CAIPPGRRDTQYF.

This chain connects TRBV29-1 to TRBJ2-5, with 9 positions matching TRBD1. This CDR3 spans 16 amino acids. The V gene's germline CDR1 is SQVTM and CDR2 ANQGSEA. After removal of 5 bases from V and 2 bases from J, the junction contained 12 bases not matched to a gene. As DNA, the CDR3 is TGCAGCGTTCTAGGGCAACGACAGGGGGGGCAAGAGACCCAGTACTTC. Encoded protein: CSVLGQRQGGQETQYF.

V usage is TRBV5-1 and J usage is TRBJ2-1; D is possibly TRBD1 (6 bases). V was clipped by 5 bases and J by 2 bases, with 11 bases between them. The CDR3 consists of 14 residues. Germline CDR1 reads SGHRS; CDR2 reads YFSETQ. CDR3 bases: TGCGCCAGCAGGACAGGCATCACCTACAATGAGCAGTTCTTC. This gives the protein CASRTGITYNEQFF. Full variable domain (remainder filled in from reference TRBV5-1 and TRBJ2-1): KAGVTQTPRYLIKTRGQQVTLSCSPISGHRSVSWYQQTPGQGLQFLFEYFSETQRNKGNFPGRFSGRQFSNSRSEMNVSTLELGDSALYLCASRTGITYNEQFFGPGTRLTVL.

The chain is built from TRBV28 and TRBJ2-5; D is unresolved. The CDR3 sequence is 11 residues long. Per the germline V gene, CDR1 is MDHEN and CDR2 is SYDVKM. V lost 8 bases, J lost 1 base, and 5 bases lay in between. The CDR3 here is CASSVQETQYF. In nucleotides, the CDR3 is TGTGCCAGCTCGGTCCAAGAGACCCAGTACTTC.

As concerns this clone: The sample carries other DNA sequences with the same CDR3. The chain joins TRBV19 to TRBJ1-5; TRBD1 aligns across 9 bases. J was trimmed by 7 bases and V by 9 bases; bases with no gene match: 4. CDR1 and CDR2 from the germline V gene are LNHDA and SQIVND (reference sequence). CDR3 length: 12 residues. CDR3 residues: CASRTGDQPQHF. CDR3 bases: TGTGCCAGCAGGACAGGGGACCAGCCCCAGCATTTT.

The gene calls are TRBV21-1 and TRBJ2-5; no DNA check was done on the table's D call, TRBD2. TRBV21-1 is a pseudogene segment. The CDR3 has 20 amino acids. The CDR3 loop reads CASRLANKIPLAGGPGTQYF. DNA of the CDR3: TGTGCCAGCAGGCTCGCGAACAAGATCCCCTTAGCGGGAGGGCCGGGGACCCAGTACTTC.

The rearrangement joins TRBV27 to TRBJ2-1, with 10 bases matching TRBD2. Trimming removed 5 bases from V and 8 bases from J; junction bases left unmatched: 9. In germline, CDR1 is MNHEY, CDR2 SMNVEV (reference sequence). The CDR3 is 15 amino acids. Here the CDR3 reads CASSQASGRAHEQFF. CDR3 sequence (DNA): TGTGCCAGCAGTCAGGCCAGCGGGAGGGCGCATGAGCAGTTCTTC.

This clone was detected only once. The chain is built from TRBV27 and TRBJ1-4; tentatively, D is TRBD1 (5 bases). CDR1 is MNHEY, CDR2 SMNVEV, per germline (reference sequence). The CDR3 consists of 14 residues. The V gene lost 8 bases and the J gene lost 1 base, with 11 bases spanning the gap. The CDR3, as DNA: TGTGCCAGCGGGAGGGGCCTAACTAATGAAAAACTGTTTTTT. Its protein is CASGRGLTNEKLFF.

The V gene is TRBV11-2, the J gene TRBJ2-3; 10 bases align to TRBD1. The junction had 8 bases not matched to a gene; V was cut back by 5 bases and J by 3 bases. The CDR3 extends over 16 amino acids. Germline V gene sequence: CDR1 SGHAT, CDR2 FQNNGV. CDR3 sequence reads: CASSPRTGGGTDTQYF. The CDR3 DNA sequence: TGTGCCAGCAGCCCCAGGACAGGGGGTGGGACAGATACGCAGTATTTT.

This sequence joins TRBV7-2 and TRBJ2-6; D remains unclear. Germline CDR1 and CDR2: SGHTA and FQGNSA. Trimming removed 5 bases at V and 0 bases at J, with 5 bases between. CDR3 length: 14 amino acids. CDR3 residues: CASSRYSGANVLTF. In DNA, the CDR3 is TGTGCCAGCAGCCGTTACTCTGGGGCCAACGTCCTGACTTTC.

V is TRBV7-2 and J is TRBJ1-1, with D possibly being TRBD1 (5 bases). This CDR3 comprises 14 residues. Germline V gene sequence: CDR1 SGHTA, CDR2 FQGNSA. V was trimmed by 0 bases and J by 1 base, leaving 6 bases between them. DNA for the CDR3: TGTGCCAGCAGCTTAGCCCAGGGGAACACTGAAGCTTTCTTT. It codes for CASSLAQGNTEAFF.

The chain has TRBV4-1 and TRBJ2-1; 15 nucleotides line up with TRBD2. V gave up 4 bases and J gave up 9 bases; unmatched junction bases: 10. The CDR3 length is 17 residues. Germline V lookup: CDR1 MGHRA, CDR2 YSYEKL. Written as DNA, the CDR3 is TGCGCCAGCAGCCCTATCCCTGGACTAGCGGGAGGGGGTGAGCAGTTCTTC. Protein: CASSPIPGLAGGGEQFF.

The chain joins TRBV7-8 to TRBJ2-7; D unresolved. The CDR3 has 15 amino acids. V lost 2 bases and J 3 bases, leaving 14 bases between the germline ends. From germline, CDR1 is SGHVS and CDR2 FQNEAQ. CDR3 amino acids: CASSLLRHLNYEQYF. DNA for the CDR3: TGTGCCAGCAGCTTACTCAGACACCTTAACTACGAGCAGTACTTC.

The chain employs TRBV5-4 and TRBJ2-2; 12 nucleotides line up with TRBD1. The CDR3 totals 16 residues. Looked up from germline, CDR1 is SGHNT and CDR2 is YYREEE (reference sequence). The V segment lost 4 bases and the J segment 4 bases; nucleotides outside the gene matches: 5. The CDR3: CASSPGQGAVTGELFF. As DNA, the CDR3 is TGTGCCAGCAGCCCGGGACAGGGGGCGGTCACCGGGGAGCTGTTTTTT.

The V and J genes are TRBV5-6 and TRBJ1-4, with D possibly matching TRBD1 (5 bases). Trimming removed 0 bases from V and 7 bases from J, with 10 bases in between. In germline, CDR1 is SGHDT, CDR2 YYEEEE. This CDR3 is 14 amino acids long. CDR3 amino acids: CASSLGRASEKLFF. CDR3 sequence (DNA): TGTGCCAGCAGCTTGGGCAGGGCATCTGAAAAACTGTTTTTT.

The genes are TRBV11-2 and TRBJ2-7, with 8 bases that match TRBD2. The CDR3 extends over 15 amino acids. The V gene's germline CDR1 is SGHAT and CDR2 FQNNGV. V shed 5 bases, J shed 4 bases, and the junction held 10 bases outside the gene matches. The CDR3, as DNA: TGTGCCAGCAGCCCGGGACGGGGGGGGTGGTACGAGCAGTACTTC. It specifies CASSPGRGGWYEQYF.

The gene calls are TRBV10-3 and TRBJ2-3, with 8 positions matching TRBD2. Germline CDR1 is ENHRY and CDR2 is SYGVKD. The J segment lost 0 bases and the V segment lost 10 bases, leaving 9 bases of the junction unmatched. This CDR3 region has 15 residues. CDR3 DNA: TGTGCCACTACTCCACTAGCGGCGAGCACAGATACGCAGTATTTT. Translated, it gives CATTPLAASTDTQYF.

V gene TRBV5-6 combines with J gene TRBJ1-2, with D tentatively TRBD1 (6 bases). The CDR3 covers 13 residues. CDR1 SGHDT and CDR2 YYEEEE come from the germline V gene. V was pared by 2 bases and J by 1 base, with 6 bases between. CDR3 sequence: CASSLGGNYGYTF. DNA for the CDR3: TGTGCCAGCAGCTTAGGGGGTAACTATGGCTACACCTTC.

The chain employs TRBV5-6 and TRBJ2-1; TRBD2 is a possible D gene (5 bases). Trimming cost V 3 bases and J 5 bases, with 12 bases left between them. The length of the CDR3 is 14 residues. CDR1 is SGHDT, CDR2 YYEEEE, per germline. CDR3 sequence: CASSSRGYHNEQFF. In nucleotides, the CDR3 is TGTGCCAGCAGCTCGAGAGGGTACCACAATGAGCAGTTCTTC.

V gene TRBV5-1 combines with J gene TRBJ2-1; 9 bases match TRBD2. Looked up from germline, CDR1 is SGHRS and CDR2 is YFSETQ. The J segment lost 1 base and the V segment lost 5 bases, leaving 7 bases of the junction unmatched. The length of the CDR3 is 16 residues. The CDR3 spells CASSLIAGVSYNEQFF. The CDR3 DNA reads TGCGCCAGCAGTCTAATAGCGGGGGTTTCCTACAATGAGCAGTTCTTC.

This chain connects TRBV18 to TRBJ1-1; weak D call: TRBD1 (6 bases). The CDR3 covers 11 residues. The germline V and J ends were trimmed by 6 bases and 8 bases, with 10 bases remaining between them. Germline V gene sequence: CDR1 KGHSH, CDR2 LQKENI. The CDR3 protein is CASSLGTEAFF. The DNA of the CDR3 is TGTGCCAGCTCGCTGGGGACAGAAGCTTTCTTT.

V and J are TRBV6-5 and TRBJ2-7; possibly TRBD1 for D (6 bases). CDR1 MNHEY and CDR2 SVGAGI come from the germline V gene. Trimming left V 5 bases short and J 2 bases short, with 16 bases between. This CDR3 is built from 15 residues. The CDR3 DNA follows: TGTGCCAGCAGTGTTACCGGGACACAACCCTACGAGCAGTACTTC. Translating it yields CASSVTGTQPYEQYF.